The rows below give T cell receptor beta chains drawn from one sample of a study of brain T cells in children with intractable seizures. The table came from immunoSEQ multiplex PCR; TCRdb's copy has only in-frame clones and leaves some out. Of about 340,000 clones listed, nearly 95% are singletons. This specimen consisted of peripheral blood, obtained about 5 months after surgery. The origin of the receptors is a boy under two years old with tuberous sclerosis and intractable seizures. The CDR3 runs from the conserved cysteine through the conserved F or W. The order of the fields is D gene, J gene, clone size, V gene, CDR3 protein, CDR3 DNA. The D gene is left open where the match is weak. Not every row has a clone size; where given, it reads once, few, many or a size class.

d_call: .
j_call: TRBJ1-1
clone_size: .
v_call: TRBV4-1
cdr3_aa: CASSQPTANTEAFF
cdr3_nt: TGCGCCAGCAGCCAGCCAACAGCGAACACTGAAGCTTTCTTT

d_call: .
j_call: TRBJ2-2
clone_size: .
v_call: TRBV7-6
cdr3_aa: CASSLAKEGLNTGELFF
cdr3_nt: TGTGCCAGCAGCTTAGCCAAAGAGGGGCTGAACACCGGGGAGCTGTTTTTT

d_call: TRBD1
j_call: TRBJ1-1
clone_size: .
v_call: TRBV11-2
cdr3_aa: CASSWDRPTPEAFF
cdr3_nt: TGTGCCAGCAGCTGGGACAGGCCTACGCCCGAAGCTTTCTTT

d_call: .
j_call: TRBJ1-3
clone_size: .
v_call: TRBV19
cdr3_aa: CASRPSSGNTIYF
cdr3_nt: TGTGCCAGTAGACCCAGCTCTGGAAACACCATATATTTT

d_call: .
j_call: TRBJ1-4
clone_size: .
v_call: TRBV6-6
cdr3_aa: CASSTYRQGDEKLFF
cdr3_nt: TGTGCCAGCAGTACCTACAGGCAGGGCGATGAAAAACTGTTTTTT

d_call: .
j_call: TRBJ1-1
clone_size: once
v_call: TRBV13
cdr3_aa: CASSSSRGAEAFF
cdr3_nt: TGTGCCAGCAGCTCATCCCGGGGGGCTGAAGCTTTCTTT

d_call: .
j_call: TRBJ2-2
clone_size: .
v_call: TRBV9
cdr3_aa: CASSEGGSNTGELFF
cdr3_nt: TGTGCCAGCAGCGAAGGCGGATCGAACACCGGGGAGCTGTTTTTT

d_call: .
j_call: TRBJ1-1
clone_size: .
v_call: TRBV7-9
cdr3_aa: CASSEGTSMNTEAFF
cdr3_nt: TGTGCCAGCAGCGAAGGGACTTCCATGAACACTGAAGCTTTCTTT

d_call: .
j_call: TRBJ1-5
clone_size: .
v_call: TRBV27
cdr3_aa: CASSSRPGGDQPQHF
cdr3_nt: TGTGCCAGCAGTTCCCGGCCGGGAGGCGATCAGCCCCAGCATTTT

d_call: .
j_call: TRBJ2-1
clone_size: .
v_call: TRBV4-1
cdr3_aa: CASSQGGSGLSNEQFF
cdr3_nt: TGCGCCAGCAGCCAAGGGGGATCCGGCCTAAGTAATGAGCAGTTCTTC

d_call: .
j_call: TRBJ2-5
clone_size: .
v_call: TRBV20-1
cdr3_aa: CSASTRATIQETQYF
cdr3_nt: TGCAGTGCTAGTACTAGAGCTACCATCCAAGAGACCCAGTACTTC

d_call: .
j_call: TRBJ1-3
clone_size: .
v_call: TRBV30
cdr3_aa: CAWASGASGNTIYF
cdr3_nt: TGTGCCTGGGCCTCGGGGGCTTCTGGAAACACCATATATTTT

d_call: .
j_call: TRBJ2-7
clone_size: .
v_call: TRBV2
cdr3_aa: CASSDTSYEQYF
cdr3_nt: TGTGCCAGCAGTGACACTTCCTACGAGCAGTACTTC

d_call: TRBD1
j_call: TRBJ1-5
clone_size: .
v_call: TRBV18
cdr3_aa: CASSPAGQGNQPQHF
cdr3_nt: TGTGCCAGCTCACCTGCCGGACAGGGGAATCAGCCCCAGCATTTT

d_call: .
j_call: TRBJ1-2
clone_size: .
v_call: TRBV6-5
cdr3_aa: CASSRTESYGYTF
cdr3_nt: TGTGCCAGCAGTCGGACAGAGAGCTATGGCTACACCTTC

d_call: TRBD2
j_call: TRBJ2-3
clone_size: .
v_call: TRBV5-4
cdr3_aa: CASSAGTSGGGTDTQYF
cdr3_nt: TGTGCCAGCAGCGCCGGGACTAGCGGGGGGGGCACAGATACGCAGTATTTT

d_call: TRBD2
j_call: TRBJ2-4
clone_size: .
v_call: TRBV3-1/TRBV3-2
cdr3_aa: CASSHHRLAGEAAAKNIQYF
cdr3_nt: TGTGCCAGCAGCCACCACAGGCTAGCGGGAGAAGCCGCGGCCAAAAACATTCAGTACTTC

d_call: TRBD1
j_call: TRBJ1-4
clone_size: .
v_call: TRBV19
cdr3_aa: CASSIDHDRVGELFF
cdr3_nt: TGTGCCAGTAGCATAGATCACGACAGGGTGGGGGAACTGTTTTTT

d_call: .
j_call: TRBJ2-5
clone_size: .
v_call: TRBV10-3
cdr3_aa: CAISLGGRGETQYF
cdr3_nt: TGTGCCATCAGTCTCGGGGGGCGCGGGGAGACCCAGTACTTC

d_call: .
j_call: TRBJ2-3
clone_size: .
v_call: TRBV24-1
cdr3_aa: CATSSGGRDTQYF
cdr3_nt: TGTGCCACCAGTAGTGGTGGGAGAGATACGCAGTATTTT

d_call: .
j_call: TRBJ1-4
clone_size: .
v_call: TRBV7-9
cdr3_aa: CASSLAPTAINEKLFF
cdr3_nt: TGTGCCAGCAGCTTAGCCCCGACAGCAATTAATGAAAAACTGTTTTTT

d_call: .
j_call: TRBJ1-3
clone_size: .
v_call: TRBV7-9
cdr3_aa: CASSWLATGGNTIYF
cdr3_nt: TGTGCCAGCAGCTGGCTCGCGACGGGAGGAAACACCATATATTTT